What follows is one T cell receptor beta chain and its context. The antigen is undetermined. This sample is drawn from a study of cytomegalovirus exposure and HLA in healthy donors. Overall study results and limits: Differences between HLA loci emerged in a later analysis of TCR association rates, with DRB1 most and HLA-C fewest.

This PCR relied on a set of 60 Vbeta primers and 13 Jbeta primers. Produced via immunoSEQ multiplex PCR; TCRdb's table is partial and in-frame only. The table has roughly 100,000 clones, roughly four fifths seen once. The CDR3 covers 14 residues. Germline loops: CDR1 MNHEY, CDR2 SVGAGI. Deletions cut 5 bases from V and 5 bases from J, with 15 bases between. Sequencing input: PBMCs. The origin of this receptor is a man aged 35-49 years in good health and CMV-seropositive. The rearrangement uses TRBV6-5 and TRBJ1-1; D not resolved. CDR3 DNA: TGTGCCAGCAGTCACCTAACGGGGAAGACTGAAGCTTTCTTT. Translation: CASSHLTGKTEAFF.